The T cell receptor beta chain described here comes from a study of blood T cell repertoires in COVID-19. Study-wide context: Samples of COVID-19 (acute and convalescent) were obtained from the United States, Italy and Spain. In each case, the material was cDNA or gDNA derived from T cells, B-cell-depleted T cells, or PBMCs.

Germline CDR1 LNHDA, CDR2 SQIVND (reference sequence). This CDR3 has 14 amino acids. V was clipped by 5 bases and J by 1 base, with 11 bases between them. Under the authors' procedure: Scientists estimated how many nucleated cells there were by amplifying reference gene primers. The table came from immunoSEQ multiplex PCR; TCRdb's copy has only in-frame clones and leaves some out. That table gives V, J and clone size, and the DNA gave D and trimming. The sample lists about 45,000 clones, 85% occurring once. The sequenced sample consisted of peripheral blood. This chain joins TRBV19 and TRBJ2-5; no firm D call. This receptor was obtained from a middle-aged man with active COVID-19. The CDR3 DNA reads as TGTGCCAGTAGTGCTTACCTGAGCCAAGAGACCCAGTACTTC. Protein: CASSAYLSQETQYF.